What follows is one T cell receptor (beta chain) and its context. Sequenced by immunoSEQ multiplex PCR; TCRdb stores in-frame clones only, minus some. The sample carries approximately 300,000 clones, approximately 82% recorded once. The data stem from a study of blood T cell repertoires in COVID-19. Study in general: The study drew acute and convalescent COVID-19 samples from the United States, Italy and Spain.

Germline V gene sequence: CDR1 MGHRA, CDR2 YSYEKL. Between the trimmed V and J ends, which lost 0 bases and 2 bases, there was a span of 4 bases. This CDR3 is built from 13 residues. The rearrangement joins TRBV4-1 to TRBJ1-1; D is uncertain. Sample: peripheral blood. The TCR sequence derives from a woman between 45 and 60 years old with acute or convalescent COVID-19. Here the CDR3 reads CASSQDLNTEAFF. The CDR3, as DNA: TGCGCCAGCAGCCAAGATTTAAACACTGAAGCTTTCTTT.